These T cell receptor beta chains were read from a single sample in a study of OX40 agonist ivuxolimab in advanced cancers. Sequencing was performed with immunoSEQ multiplex PCR; in TCRdb, only in-frame clones are kept and a portion is missing. Of approximately 90,000 clones in the sample, about 87% are singletons; the top ten hold approximately 4.8%. Sequencing was performed on CD4+ or CD8+ T cells sorted from blood, taken in a trial of the OX40 agonist ivuxolimab. The receptor source for this set is an adult with an advanced solid tumor such as melanoma, head and neck, liver or kidney cancer. The CDR3 runs from the conserved cysteine through the conserved F or W. Fields, in order: J gene, D gene, V gene, clone size, CDR3 DNA, CDR3 protein. A D gene is named only where the DNA matches it firmly. Size is stated for part of the rows, as once, few or many counts, or as a class when the clone is expanded.

j_gene: TRBJ2-1
d_gene: .
v_gene: TRBV30
abundance: .
CDR3nt: TGTGCCTGGAGTGTCCGGCGCGTATACAATGAGCAGTTCTTC
CDR3aa: CAWSVRRVYNEQFF

j_gene: TRBJ1-2
d_gene: .
v_gene: TRBV19
abundance: .
CDR3nt: TGTGCCAGTTACGGGCTCGGCTACACCTTC
CDR3aa: CASYGLGYTF

j_gene: TRBJ1-1
d_gene: .
v_gene: TRBV15
abundance: .
CDR3nt: TGTGCCACCAGCAGAAATGAGATAAGATGGGGCCCCGATAGAGGGGCTTTCTTT
CDR3aa: CATSRNEIRWGPDRGAFF

j_gene: TRBJ1-2
d_gene: .
v_gene: TRBV6-5
abundance: once
CDR3nt: TGTGCCAGCAAAGAGGGACAAACTAACTATGGCTACACCTTC
CDR3aa: CASKEGQTNYGYTF

j_gene: TRBJ1-3
d_gene: TRBD1
v_gene: TRBV18
abundance: .
CDR3nt: TGTGCCAGCTCACCACCGGGACAGAAGAGCTCTGGAAACACCATATATTTT
CDR3aa: CASSPPGQKSSGNTIYF

j_gene: TRBJ2-1
d_gene: TRBD2
v_gene: TRBV19
abundance: .
CDR3nt: TGTGCCAGTAGTTCGTCAGCGGGAGGGCCGGGAAATGAGCAGTTCTTC
CDR3aa: CASSSSAGGPGNEQFF

j_gene: TRBJ2-1
d_gene: .
v_gene: TRBV28
abundance: .
CDR3nt: TGTGCCAGCAGTTTATTTCGGGGTGAGCAGTTCTTC
CDR3aa: CASSLFRGEQFF

j_gene: TRBJ1-5
d_gene: .
v_gene: TRBV4-2
abundance: .
CDR3nt: TGTGCCAGCAGCCAAGTAGGAAGGGGGTCCGGGGATCAGCCCCAGCATTTT
CDR3aa: CASSQVGRGSGDQPQHF

j_gene: TRBJ2-5
d_gene: TRBD2
v_gene: TRBV5-4
abundance: few
CDR3nt: TGTGCCAGCAGCTCTTCTAGCGGGAGGGAGACCCAGTACTTC
CDR3aa: CASSSSSGRETQYF

j_gene: TRBJ2-1
d_gene: .
v_gene: TRBV9
abundance: .
CDR3nt: TGTGCCAGCAGCGTGGGACTGGACGGCGTGGCCTACAATGAGCAGTTCTTC
CDR3aa: CASSVGLDGVAYNEQFF

j_gene: TRBJ2-3
d_gene: .
v_gene: TRBV7-2
abundance: .
CDR3nt: TGTGCCAGCAGCTTAGTGGCCTACGGCACAGATACGCAGTATTTT
CDR3aa: CASSLVAYGTDTQYF

j_gene: TRBJ2-7
d_gene: .
v_gene: TRBV6-5
abundance: .
CDR3nt: TGTGCCAGCAGAGATCCAGGGGAGAGCCCCTACGAGCAGTACTTC
CDR3aa: CASRDPGESPYEQYF

j_gene: TRBJ2-1
d_gene: TRBD1
v_gene: TRBV5-1
abundance: once
CDR3nt: TGCGCCAGCAGCCCAAATACAGGGGGCGTCCCCAATGAGCAGTTCTTC
CDR3aa: CASSPNTGGVPNEQFF

j_gene: TRBJ1-2
d_gene: .
v_gene: TRBV6-5
abundance: .
CDR3nt: TGTGCCAGCAGTAACCAGGACGGCAACTATGGCTACACCTTC
CDR3aa: CASSNQDGNYGYTF

j_gene: TRBJ1-1
d_gene: .
v_gene: TRBV5-1
abundance: .
CDR3nt: TGCGCCAGCAGCTTGGGACCGGGGGCCCCTGAAGCTTTCTTT
CDR3aa: CASSLGPGAPEAFF

j_gene: TRBJ1-1
d_gene: .
v_gene: TRBV27
abundance: .
CDR3nt: TGTGCCAGCAGTTTATCTCGGGGAGTGAACACTGAAGCTTTCTTT
CDR3aa: CASSLSRGVNTEAFF

j_gene: TRBJ2-7
d_gene: TRBD2
v_gene: TRBV6-6
abundance: .
CDR3nt: TGTGCCAGCAGTGCGGGACTAGCCCCCTACGAGCAGTACTTC
CDR3aa: CASSAGLAPYEQYF

j_gene: TRBJ1-4
d_gene: .
v_gene: TRBV9
abundance: .
CDR3nt: TGTGCCAGCAGCGTAGTAGGGGGTGAAAAACTGTTTTTT
CDR3aa: CASSVVGGEKLFF

j_gene: TRBJ1-1
d_gene: .
v_gene: TRBV6-5
abundance: .
CDR3nt: TGTGCCAGCATCAAGAGGAGGCTATCGAACACTGAAGCTTTCTTT
CDR3aa: CASIKRRLSNTEAFF

j_gene: TRBJ2-1
d_gene: .
v_gene: TRBV18
abundance: .
CDR3nt: TGTGCCAGCTCACCGGTAGGGGGGTACAATGAGCAGTTCTTC
CDR3aa: CASSPVGGYNEQFF

j_gene: TRBJ2-1
d_gene: .
v_gene: TRBV5-1
abundance: .
CDR3nt: TGCGCCAGCAGCCCGGAACTGGCCTACAATGAGCAGTTCTTC
CDR3aa: CASSPELAYNEQFF

j_gene: TRBJ2-1
d_gene: TRBD1
v_gene: TRBV27
abundance: .
CDR3nt: TGTGCCAGCACAAGGGACAGGGGGCTGAATGAGCAGTTCTTC
CDR3aa: CASTRDRGLNEQFF

j_gene: TRBJ2-7
d_gene: TRBD2
v_gene: TRBV7-2
abundance: few
CDR3nt: TGTGCCAGCAGCGGAAGCGGGACGAGCTACGAGCAGTACTTC
CDR3aa: CASSGSGTSYEQYF

j_gene: TRBJ2-2
d_gene: TRBD2
v_gene: TRBV11-3
abundance: .
CDR3nt: TGTGCCAGCAGCGCGCCCCGGGGCATGGGACTAGCGGAGAACACCGGGGAGCTGTTTTTT
CDR3aa: CASSAPRGMGLAENTGELFF

j_gene: TRBJ2-5
d_gene: .
v_gene: TRBV5-1
abundance: once
CDR3nt: TGCGCCAGCAGCTTGGGGACAGACCCTCAAGAGACCCAGTACTTC
CDR3aa: CASSLGTDPQETQYF

j_gene: TRBJ2-2
d_gene: TRBD2
v_gene: TRBV19
abundance: .
CDR3nt: TGTGCCAGTAGTATAGGGGCGGGAGGGGACTTCGCGAACACCGGGGAGCTGTTTTTT
CDR3aa: CASSIGAGGDFANTGELFF

j_gene: TRBJ2-6
d_gene: .
v_gene: TRBV25-1
abundance: once
CDR3nt: TGTGCCAGCAGTGACGACCAGACAGCTGGGGCCAACGTCCTGACTTTC
CDR3aa: CASSDDQTAGANVLTF

j_gene: TRBJ2-3
d_gene: .
v_gene: TRBV7-2
abundance: .
CDR3nt: TGTGCCAGCAGCCCCCAGGTGATCACAGATACGCAGTATTTT
CDR3aa: CASSPQVITDTQYF

j_gene: TRBJ1-4
d_gene: .
v_gene: TRBV2
abundance: .
CDR3nt: TGTGCCAGCAGTGAATTGACTGATGAAAAACTGTTTTTT
CDR3aa: CASSELTDEKLFF

j_gene: TRBJ2-1
d_gene: .
v_gene: TRBV4-1
abundance: .
CDR3nt: TGCGCCAGCAGCCAAATTGTAGGCGGATACAATGAGCAGTTCTTC
CDR3aa: CASSQIVGGYNEQFF

j_gene: TRBJ2-7
d_gene: TRBD2
v_gene: TRBV5-1
abundance: once
CDR3nt: TGCGCCAGCAGCTTGTGGCTAGCGGGCCCTACCTTAACCTACGAGCAGTACTTC
CDR3aa: CASSLWLAGPTLTYEQYF

j_gene: TRBJ1-1
d_gene: .
v_gene: TRBV11-2
abundance: once
CDR3nt: TGTGCCAGCAGCTGGGATAAGGGATACACTGAAGCTTTCTTT
CDR3aa: CASSWDKGYTEAFF

j_gene: TRBJ1-2
d_gene: .
v_gene: TRBV19
abundance: once
CDR3nt: TGTGCCAGTAGTATAGGGCGGAACTATGGCTACACCTTC
CDR3aa: CASSIGRNYGYTF

j_gene: TRBJ2-7
d_gene: TRBD2
v_gene: TRBV29-1
abundance: .
CDR3nt: TGCAGCGCTGCGACTAGCGGGGTTTACGAGCAGTACTTC
CDR3aa: CSAATSGVYEQYF

j_gene: TRBJ2-1
d_gene: .
v_gene: TRBV2
abundance: .
CDR3nt: TGTGCCAGCAGGAGGGAGGTGGACTCCTACAATGAGCAGTTCTTC
CDR3aa: CASRREVDSYNEQFF

j_gene: TRBJ1-2
d_gene: .
v_gene: TRBV9
abundance: .
CDR3nt: TGTGCCAGCAGCGTAGAGGGCAGAAACTATGGCTACACCTTC
CDR3aa: CASSVEGRNYGYTF

j_gene: TRBJ2-1
d_gene: TRBD2
v_gene: TRBV9
abundance: .
CDR3nt: TGTGCCAGCAGCGTAACGACTAGCGGGAGGGCCAATGAGCAGTTCTTC
CDR3aa: CASSVTTSGRANEQFF

j_gene: TRBJ1-1
d_gene: .
v_gene: TRBV7-9
abundance: .
CDR3nt: TGTGCCAGCAGCCCGCTTCGGGTGGTAAACACTGAAGCTTTCTTT
CDR3aa: CASSPLRVVNTEAFF

j_gene: TRBJ2-7
d_gene: TRBD1
v_gene: TRBV18
abundance: .
CDR3nt: TGTGCCAGCTCATCGGGACAGACATCCTCCTACGAGCAGTACTTC
CDR3aa: CASSSGQTSSYEQYF

j_gene: TRBJ2-7
d_gene: .
v_gene: TRBV2
abundance: .
CDR3nt: TGTGCCAGCGGTCTCTCGGACGAGCAGTACTTC
CDR3aa: CASGLSDEQYF

j_gene: TRBJ1-4
d_gene: .
v_gene: TRBV29-1
abundance: .
CDR3nt: TGCAGCGTTGGAACAGGGTGGGAAAAACTGTTTTTT
CDR3aa: CSVGTGWEKLFF

j_gene: TRBJ2-1
d_gene: .
v_gene: TRBV9
abundance: .
CDR3nt: TGTGCCAGCAGCGTAGCAACAGGGCTGGGGAGGACTGCCTACAATGAGCAGTTCTTC
CDR3aa: CASSVATGLGRTAYNEQFF

j_gene: TRBJ1-3
d_gene: .
v_gene: TRBV9
abundance: .
CDR3nt: TGTGCCAGCAGCGTAACTCTCTCTGGAAACACCATATATTTT
CDR3aa: CASSVTLSGNTIYF

j_gene: TRBJ1-6
d_gene: .
v_gene: TRBV6-6
abundance: few
CDR3nt: TGTGCCAGCACCTATGACAGATATAATTCACCCCTCCACTTT
CDR3aa: CASTYDRYNSPLHF

j_gene: TRBJ2-1
d_gene: .
v_gene: TRBV30
abundance: .
CDR3nt: TGTGCCTGGAGGGGGTCCTACAATGAGCAGTTCTTC
CDR3aa: CAWRGSYNEQFF

j_gene: TRBJ1-1
d_gene: .
v_gene: TRBV29-1
abundance: .
CDR3nt: TGCAGCGCCGAAGGGGGGATGAACACTGAAGCTTTCTTT
CDR3aa: CSAEGGMNTEAFF

j_gene: TRBJ2-2
d_gene: .
v_gene: TRBV9
abundance: .
CDR3nt: TGTGCCAGCAGCGTAGAATGGGCAGGAGGTATTGGGGAGCTGTTTTTT
CDR3aa: CASSVEWAGGIGELFF

j_gene: TRBJ2-3
d_gene: .
v_gene: TRBV28
abundance: .
CDR3nt: TGTGCCAGCAGTTGGCAGGGGACCGCAGATACGCAGTATTTT
CDR3aa: CASSWQGTADTQYF

j_gene: TRBJ2-5
d_gene: .
v_gene: TRBV5-4
abundance: once
CDR3nt: TGTGCCAGCAGCGTTGGCCTCGGGGTACGACAAGAGACCCAGTACTTC
CDR3aa: CASSVGLGVRQETQYF